This is a list of T cell receptor beta chains from one sample in a study of shared clonotypes between healthy human individuals. The method was immunoSEQ multiplex PCR; TCRdb's version includes in-frame clones alone and lacks a portion of them. The sample lists 2 million to 2.5 million clones, about 94% seen once, with roughly 0.13% in the top ten. The sequencing input was naive CD4+ T cells sorted from blood. All receptors derive from a man in his late teens or twenties in good health. Each CDR3 is given with its conserved first and last residue. The D gene is left open where the match is weak. A clone size is listed for some rows: how often the clone was seen (once, few, many), or a class if it is expanded.

>TRBJ1-1|NA|TRBV6-5|NA
TGTGCCAGCAGTTCACAGTGGGTGAGCACTGAAGCTTTCTTT
CASSSQWVSTEAFF
>TRBJ1-3|NA|TRBV28|NA
TGTGCCAGCAGTTTAGTAGGAGGGGCGCAGGGAAACACCATATATTTT
CASSLVGGAQGNTIYF
>TRBJ2-3|NA|TRBV21-1|NA
TGTGCCAGCAGCTCCCTGAGCCCAGATACGCAGTATTTT
CASSSLSPDTQYF
>TRBJ2-7|NA|TRBV7-2|NA
TGTGCCAGCAGTCCATCCGGCTATCCTAGTTTAGGTTTCTACGAGCAGTACTTC
CASSPSGYPSLGFYEQYF
>TRBJ1-1|NA|TRBV5-1|NA
TGCGCCAGCAGCTTGGGGTCTGTGGGCACTGAAGCTTTCTTT
CASSLGSVGTEAFF
>TRBJ1-2|NA|TRBV28|NA
TGTGCCACCCGAAACGGGGGGGGCTATGGCTACACCTTC
CATRNGGGYGYTF
>TRBJ2-1|NA|TRBV7-2|NA
TGTGCCAGCAGCTTAGGTACAGGGTTCTCCTACAATGAGCAGTTCTTC
CASSLGTGFSYNEQFF
>TRBJ2-3|NA|TRBV10-3|NA
TGTGCCATCAGTGAGGCGGGGGCAGCAGATACGCAGTATTTT
CAISEAGAADTQYF
>TRBJ2-7|NA|TRBV5-1|NA
TGCGCCAGCAGCTTTGGCAGGGCCAGCTCCTACGAGCAGTACTTC
CASSFGRASSYEQYF
>TRBJ1-5|NA|TRBV19|TRBD1
TGTGCCAGTAGTGCAGGGACAGCTTATAGCAATCAGCCCCAGCATTTT
CASSAGTAYSNQPQHF
>TRBJ2-7|NA|TRBV13|TRBD2
TGTGCCAGCAGCTCCCGCCTAGCGGTCTCCTACGAGCAGTACTTC
CASSSRLAVSYEQYF
>TRBJ2-5|NA|TRBV7-2|NA
TGTGCCAGCAGCCCTCGAGGACAAGAGACCCAGTACTTC
CASSPRGQETQYF
>TRBJ2-7|NA|TRBV29-1|NA
TGCAGCGTTGTTGTAGCGATCTACGAGCAGTACTTC
CSVVVAIYEQYF
>TRBJ2-3|NA|TRBV2|TRBD2
TGTGCCAGCAGGGCCGGGGTAGCGGGAGGCACAGATACGCAGTATTTT
CASRAGVAGGTDTQYF
>TRBJ1-1|NA|TRBV29-1|NA
TGCAGCGTGCTCCGGGTCTTTAACACTGAAGCTTTCTTT
CSVLRVFNTEAFF
>TRBJ2-2|NA|TRBV30|TRBD1
TGTGCCTGGAGTCCCGGGACAGGGGTGGCCGGGGAGCTGTTTTTT
CAWSPGTGVAGELFF
>TRBJ2-7|NA|TRBV4-1|TRBD1
TGCGCCAGCAGGGGGATTAACAGGGGCGTTTACCAGTACGAGCAGTACTTC
CASRGINRGVYQYEQYF
>TRBJ2-3|NA|TRBV4-1|TRBD2
TGCGCCAGCAGCCCCGGGACTAGCGGTTTAAATACGCAGTATTTT
CASSPGTSGLNTQYF
>TRBJ2-5|NA|TRBV5-1|TRBD1
TGCGCCAGCAGCTTTCCAACCGGGACAGGGCAAGAGACCCAGTACTTC
CASSFPTGTGQETQYF
>TRBJ1-1|once|TRBV5-1|TRBD1
TGCGCCAGCAGCTTTGACGGGACAGGTCGAGCTTTCTTT
CASSFDGTGRAFF
>TRBJ1-1|NA|TRBV29-1|TRBD1
TGCAGCGCCCAGGGACAGGGCAACGCTGAAGCTTTCTTT
CSAQGQGNAEAFF
>TRBJ2-3|NA|TRBV30|TRBD2
TGTGCCTGGGCACCGCTAGCGGGAGTGGCAGATACGCAGTATTTT
CAWAPLAGVADTQYF
>TRBJ1-1|NA|TRBV30|TRBD1
TGTGCCTGGAGGACAGGGGGAAGCACTGAAGCTTTCTTT
CAWRTGGSTEAFF
>TRBJ1-6|NA|TRBV14|NA
TGTGCCAGCAGCCAAGATCATAGCAATTCACCCCTCCACTTT
CASSQDHSNSPLHF
>TRBJ2-7|NA|TRBV5-1|TRBD1
TGCGCCAGCAGCACTGTCCCAGGGGGCGCTTCCTACGAGCAGTACTTC
CASSTVPGGASYEQYF
>TRBJ2-7|NA|TRBV2|TRBD2
TGTGCCAGCAGTGAACGGGGGGGTGTCTACGAGCAGTACTTC
CASSERGGVYEQYF
>TRBJ2-7|NA|TRBV29-1|TRBD1
TGCAGCGTCCGGTGGACAGGGGGAAACGAGCAGTACTTC
CSVRWTGGNEQYF
>TRBJ1-1|NA|TRBV6-5|NA
TGTGCCAGCAGCTTATGGGATGACAGATCCGAAGCTTTCTTT
CASSLWDDRSEAFF
>TRBJ1-1|NA|TRBV7-7|NA
TGTGCTAGCAGCGAGGGACCTATCGCGAACACTGAAGCTTTCTTT
CASSEGPIANTEAFF
>TRBJ1-5|NA|TRBV7-9|TRBD1
TGTGCCAGCAGCACCACAGGGGGCCTAGGGCAGCCCCAGCATTTT
CASSTTGGLGQPQHF
>TRBJ1-1|NA|TRBV6-5|TRBD1
TGTGCCAGCAGTTCACTGGGACAGCCGGGAACTGAAGCTTTCTTT
CASSSLGQPGTEAFF
>TRBJ2-5|NA|TRBV5-1|NA
TGCGCCAGCAGCCGTGGCCGGGGAGAAGAGACCCAGTACTTC
CASSRGRGEETQYF
>TRBJ2-1|NA|TRBV23-1|TRBD2
TGCGCCAGCAGCTTCTGGCCGGGACTAGCGGGCAATGAGCAGTTCTTC
CASSFWPGLAGNEQFF
>TRBJ1-6|NA|TRBV7-9|NA
TGTGCCAGCAGCTTAAGGGTGCGGAGATTTAATTCACCCCTCCACTTT
CASSLRVRRFNSPLHF
>TRBJ2-5|once|TRBV4-1|NA
TGCGCCAGCAGCCAACGTATAAGTGTGTTCCAAGAGACCCAGTACTTC
CASSQRISVFQETQYF
>TRBJ1-4|NA|TRBV27|TRBD1
TGTGCCAGCAGCCTAAGGGGACAGGGAGGAATTGGTGAAAAACTGTTTTTT
CASSLRGQGGIGEKLFF
>TRBJ2-5|NA|TRBV6-5|NA
TGTGCCAGCAGTACGGGACAAGAGACCCAGTACTTC
CASSTGQETQYF
>TRBJ2-3|NA|TRBV9|NA
TGTGCCAGCAGCAGGTCCACTAGCACAGATACGCAGTATTTT
CASSRSTSTDTQYF
>TRBJ2-5|NA|TRBV5-6|TRBD1
TGTGCCAGCAGAAAGACAGGGGTCCAAGAGACCCAGTACTTC
CASRKTGVQETQYF
>TRBJ2-7|NA|TRBV2|TRBD2
TGTGCCAGCGAGAGGTTGGCTAGCGGGATCTACGAGCAGTACTTC
CASERLASGIYEQYF
>TRBJ2-5|NA|TRBV7-7|NA
TGTGCTAGCAGCTTAGAACCGTACCAAGAGACCCAGTACTTC
CASSLEPYQETQYF
>TRBJ2-3|NA|TRBV11-3|TRBD1
TGTGCCAGCAGCTTAGGGGACAGGCTCACAGATACGCAGTATTTT
CASSLGDRLTDTQYF
>TRBJ2-3|once|TRBV10-3|NA
TGTGCCATCCGGCGAGACACCACAGATACGCAGTATTTT
CAIRRDTTDTQYF
>TRBJ1-1|NA|TRBV29-1|NA
TGCAGCGTTGTTTTGGTCGGGATGAACACTGAAGCTTTCTTT
CSVVLVGMNTEAFF
>TRBJ2-1|NA|TRBV4-3|NA
TGCGCCAGCAGCCGAAACTATATAGACGGGAGCTCCTACAATGAGCAGTTCTTC
CASSRNYIDGSSYNEQFF
>TRBJ2-3|NA|TRBV29-1|NA
TGCAGCGTTAAAAAGAGGGGTGAGACAGATACGCAGTATTTT
CSVKKRGETDTQYF
>TRBJ2-3|NA|TRBV11-3|TRBD1
TGTGCCAGCAGCCAACAGGGGGGAGATACGCAGTATTTT
CASSQQGGDTQYF
>TRBJ1-2|NA|TRBV2|TRBD1
TGTGCCAGCCCCGGACAGGGCTCAAACTATGGCTACACCTTC
CASPGQGSNYGYTF
>TRBJ1-2|NA|TRBV10-2|NA
TGCGCCAGCAGTCAATCTTCAGGGTTCCTCTTCAACTATGGCTACACCTTC
CASSQSSGFLFNYGYTF